These 21 T cell receptor beta chains were sequenced from one sample in a study of T-cell reconstitution after alpha-beta-depleted transplantation in children. Preparation of the TCRbeta library was carried out with unique molecular identifiers. TCRdb reprocessed the PCR reads via MiXCR and lists one record per CDR3 protein. The table records fewer than 550,000 distinct CDR3 sequences, 8% to 11% of them present only once. Sequenced here: PBMCs, sampled before TCRalphabeta/CD19-depleted stem cell transplant. Receptor source: a child aged 2-15 years with inherited bone marrow failure, due to receive a stem cell transplant.

J is TRBJ2-1 and V is TRBV19; possibly TRBD2 for D (6 bases). This CDR3 is built from 14 residues. Trimming took off 3 bases at V and 5 bases at J, with 11 bases between the two ends. CDR1 LNHDA and CDR2 SQIVND come from the germline V gene (reference sequence). The CDR3 region has the DNA TGTGCCAGTAGTATTAGCGGAGTTAACAATGAGCAGTTCTTC. Amino acid sequence: CASSISGVNNEQFF.

This clonotype was seen a few times. This chain uses TRBV6-1 with TRBJ2-7; perhaps TRBD2 as D (6 bases). Germline V gene data show CDR1 as MNHNS and CDR2 as SASEGT. V dropped 5 bases and J dropped 2 bases, with 13 bases sitting between them. CDR3 size: 14 residues. Here the CDR3 DNA reads TGTGCCAGCAGTCCCCCGGGAGTTGCCTACGAGCAGTACTTC. As protein: CASSPPGVAYEQYF.

The chain couples TRBV6-2 or TRBV6-3 to TRBJ2-1; 9 bases agree with TRBD2. The trim removed 7 bases at V and 9 bases at J, leaving 10 bases unmatched. CDR1 is MNHEY, CDR2 SVGEGT, per germline. The CDR3 covers 14 residues. The CDR3 spells CASTGAGGPGEQFF. The CDR3 nucleotides are TGTGCCAGCACGGGGGCGGGAGGGCCGGGTGAGCAGTTCTTC.

The J gene is TRBJ1-6, the V gene TRBV5-1; 9 bases align to TRBD1. This CDR3 comprises 15 residues. Per germline, CDR1 SGHRS and CDR2 YFSETQ. V trimming: 4 bases; J trimming: 9 bases; junction bases outside the gene matches: 8. The CDR3 spells CASSLEGQGSSPLHF. DNA of the CDR3: TGCGCCAGCAGCCTGGAAGGACAGGGGAGTTCACCCCTCCACTTT.

This clonotype was counted many times. CDR3 amino acids: CSVSGGLSYNEQFF. The CDR3 DNA follows: TGCAGCGTTTCCGGAGGGCTCTCCTACAATGAGCAGTTCTTC. This chain links TRBV29-1 with TRBJ2-1; D might be TRBD2 (6 bases). This CDR3 comprises 14 residues. The germline CDR1 and CDR2 sequences are SQVTM and ANQGSEA. V gave up 5 bases and J gave up 0 bases, with 11 bases separating them.

The table lists this clonotype with many counts. This chain links TRBV2 with TRBJ2-3; D unclear. Germline CDR1 is SNHLY and CDR2 is FYNNEI. CDR3 length: 14 residues. Trimming pared 2 bases from V and 2 bases from J, leaving 8 bases between. Here the CDR3 DNA reads TGTGCCAGCAGTGAATTAGGCTTCACAGATACGCAGTATTTT. This encodes CASSELGFTDTQYF.

This clonotype was seen at least ten times. V and J are TRBV25-1 and TRBJ2-1, with 7 positions matching TRBD2. The CDR3 spans 15 residues. Germline V lookup: CDR1 MGHDK, CDR2 SYGVNS. V shed 2 bases, J shed 4 bases, and the junction held 5 bases outside the gene matches. The CDR3 DNA sequence: TGTGCCAGCAGTGAAAGACTAGCCTCATACAATGAGCAGTTCTTC. It is translated as CASSERLASYNEQFF.

In its sample, this clonotype was seen many times. The CDR3 nucleotides read TGCGCCAGCAGCCAAGACGCACTAGCGGGCGGATACAATGAGCAGTTCTTC. Translated: CASSQDALAGGYNEQFF. This chain links TRBV4-3 with TRBJ2-1; TRBD2 matches 9 bases. CDR1 and CDR2 from the germline V gene are LGHNA and YSLEER. CDR3 length: 17 residues. V lost 0 bases to trimming and J lost 4 bases; unmatched junction nucleotides: 7.

There are many counts of this clonotype. This rearrangement joins TRBV19 to TRBJ1-2; D remains ambiguous. The CDR3 runs 12 residues. Germline V gene lookup returns CDR1 LNHDA and CDR2 SQIVND (reference sequence). V lost 9 bases and J 2 bases, leaving 10 bases between the germline ends. The CDR3 loop reads CASVGGNYGYTF. CDR3 in DNA: TGTGCCAGCGTCGGAGGAAACTATGGCTACACCTTC.

Comments on this clonotype: Mismatch with germline at one junction end may stem from a read error. The V gene is TRBV20-1, the J gene TRBJ2-1, with 12 nucleotides matching TRBD2. In germline, CDR1 is DFQATT, CDR2 SNEGSKA (reference sequence). This CDR3 comprises 19 residues. In nucleotides, the CDR3 is TGCAGTGGTAGAGCTCCGGGCTTACTAGCGGGAGGACTAGGGAATGAGCAGTTCTTC. It translates to CSGRAPGLLAGGLGNEQFF.

There are many counts of this clonotype. V is TRBV20-1 and J is TRBJ2-5, with a tentative D call TRBD1 (5 bases). The length of the CDR3 is 13 residues. The V end lost 0 bases, the J end lost 0 bases, and 5 bases lay between the germline ends. Looked up from germline, CDR1 is DFQATT and CDR2 is SNEGSKA (reference sequence). Here the CDR3 DNA reads TGCAGTGCTAGAGAGGGGCACCAAGAGACCCAGTACTTC. Translated, it gives CSAREGHQETQYF.

This clonotype showed up many times. This rearrangement joins TRBV27 to TRBJ2-7, with 8 bases that match TRBD2. In germline, CDR1 is MNHEY, CDR2 SMNVEV (reference sequence). The CDR3 runs 15 residues. Trimming removed 2 bases from V and 3 bases from J; junction bases left unmatched: 6. The CDR3 sequence: CASSLAGGPGYEQYF. CDR3 in DNA: TGTGCCAGCAGTTTAGCGGGAGGTCCGGGCTACGAGCAGTACTTC.

There are a few counts of this clonotype. The chain uses TRBV7-8 and TRBJ2-3; 9 bases fit TRBD2. The trim removed 4 bases at V and 4 bases at J, leaving 15 bases unmatched. From germline, CDR1 is SGHVS and CDR2 FQNEAQ. The CDR3 contains 18 residues. The CDR3 nucleotides are TGTGCCAGCAGCTCCTTCTCCGGACTAGCGAGGCCCGCAGATACGCAGTATTTT. Its translation is CASSSFSGLARPADTQYF.

In regard to this clonotype: A much larger clone differs by one base, so this may be a read error. CDR3 loop: CASSLSGGTTGANVLTF. CDR3 coding DNA: TGTGCCAGCAGCTTAAGCGGTGGGACCACTGGGGCCAACGTCCTGACTTTC. The V and J genes are TRBV7-2 and TRBJ2-6, with D possibly called TRBD1 or TRBD2 (5 bases each). Germline CDR1 SGHTA, CDR2 FQGNSA. The ends were cut back, 2 bases at V and 2 bases at J, with 13 bases in the middle. The CDR3 loop spans 17 amino acids. Together with reference TRBV7-2 and TRBJ2-6, the CDR3 gives the full variable domain: GAGVSQSPSNKVTEKGKDVELRCDPISGHTALYWYRQSLGQGLEFLIYFQGNSAPDKSGLPSDRFSAERTGGSVSTLTIQRTQQEDSAVYLCASSLSGGTTGANVLTFGAGSRLTVL.

This clonotype has at least ten counts. The chain links TRBV29-1 to TRBJ2-7; TRBD1 is a possible D gene (5 bases). The length of the CDR3 is 12 residues. Trimming stripped 6 bases from V and 3 bases from J, with 12 bases between. Germline V gene data show CDR1 as SQVTM and CDR2 as ANQGSEA. Here the CDR3 DNA reads TGCAGCGTCCTAGACAGCTTCTACGAGCAGTACTTC. This gives the protein CSVLDSFYEQYF.

This clonotype was counted ten times or more. This rearrangement joins TRBV29-1 to TRBJ2-3, with D possibly matching TRBD2 (5 bases). V lost 8 bases and J 0 bases, leaving 12 bases between the germline ends. CDR1 is SQVTM, CDR2 ANQGSEA, per germline. CDR3 length: 13 amino acids. The CDR3 DNA follows: TGCAGCTCCGAAGGCGGGAGCACAGATACGCAGTATTTT. Encoded protein: CSSEGGSTDTQYF.

This clonotype came up a few times. The chain couples TRBV1 to TRBJ2-1; the table's D call, TRBD2, was not checked against the DNA. TRBV1 is described as a pseudogene. This CDR3 region has 14 residues. The CDR3 nucleotides read TGCACCAGCAGCCTAATTAGCGGGAGAGATGAGCAGTTCTTC. Its protein product is CTSSLISGRDEQFF.

This clonotype was seen a handful of times. The rearrangement joins TRBV19 to TRBJ1-5, with TRBD1 matching 7 bases. With 3 bases clipped from V and 0 bases from J, the junction kept 2 bases outside the gene matches. In germline, CDR1 is LNHDA, CDR2 SQIVND (reference sequence). This CDR3 is 15 amino acids long. DNA for the CDR3: TGTGCCAGTAGTATGGACAGGTATAGCAATCAGCCCCAGCATTTT. Its protein is CASSMDRYSNQPQHF.

There are many counts of this clonotype. The chain combines TRBV20-1 with TRBJ2-7; 9 nucleotides match TRBD1. The J segment lost 6 bases and the V segment lost 0 bases, leaving 12 bases of the junction unmatched. The CDR3 length is 16 residues. Looked up from germline, CDR1 is DFQATT and CDR2 is SNEGSKA (reference sequence). CDR3 sequence: CSARDTGGLFLSEQYF. CDR3 nucleotides: TGCAGTGCTAGAGATACAGGGGGCCTATTTCTCTCCGAGCAGTACTTC.

This clonotype appeared many times. The chain employs TRBV5-1 and TRBJ1-4; D is possibly TRBD1 (5 bases). The CDR3 runs to 15 residues. CDR1 is SGHRS, CDR2 YFSETQ, per germline. Trimming cost V 4 bases and J 6 bases, with 16 bases left between them. CDR3 loop: CASSDPAGGDEKLFF. CDR3 in DNA: TGCGCCAGCAGCGACCCTGCCGGGGGAGATGAAAAACTGTTTTTT.

A few counts support this clonotype. The CDR3 is CSVAGGVRGYEQYF. In DNA form, the CDR3 reads TGCAGCGTCGCAGGCGGGGTGAGGGGCTACGAGCAGTACTTC. This chain uses TRBV29-1 with TRBJ2-7; a possible D gene is TRBD2 (6 bases). V was shortened by 6 bases and J by 3 bases, with 18 bases between the two germline ends. The germline gives CDR1 SQVTM, CDR2 ANQGSEA. The CDR3 spans 14 residues.